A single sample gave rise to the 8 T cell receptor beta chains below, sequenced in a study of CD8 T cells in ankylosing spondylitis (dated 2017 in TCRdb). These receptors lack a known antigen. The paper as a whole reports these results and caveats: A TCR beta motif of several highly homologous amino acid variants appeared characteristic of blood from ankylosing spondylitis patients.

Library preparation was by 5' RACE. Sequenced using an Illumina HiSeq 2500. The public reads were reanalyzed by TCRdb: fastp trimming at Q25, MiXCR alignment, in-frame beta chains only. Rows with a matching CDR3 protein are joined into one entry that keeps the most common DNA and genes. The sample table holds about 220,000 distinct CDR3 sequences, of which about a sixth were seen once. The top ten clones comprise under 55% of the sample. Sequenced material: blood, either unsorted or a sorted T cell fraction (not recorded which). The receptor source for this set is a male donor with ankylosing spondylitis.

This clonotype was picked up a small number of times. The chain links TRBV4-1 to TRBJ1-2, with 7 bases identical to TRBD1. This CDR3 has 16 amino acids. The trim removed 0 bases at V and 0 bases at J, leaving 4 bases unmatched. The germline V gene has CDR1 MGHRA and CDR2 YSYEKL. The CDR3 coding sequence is TGCGCCAGCAGCCAAGATTTAAGGGGGCCTAACTATGGCTACACCTTC. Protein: CASSQDLRGPNYGYTF.

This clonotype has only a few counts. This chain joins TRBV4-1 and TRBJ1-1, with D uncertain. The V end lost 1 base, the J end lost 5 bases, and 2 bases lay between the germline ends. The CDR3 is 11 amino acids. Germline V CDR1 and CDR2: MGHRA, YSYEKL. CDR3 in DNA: TGCGCCAGCAGCCAAGCGACTGAAGCTTTCTTT. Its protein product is CASSQATEAFF.

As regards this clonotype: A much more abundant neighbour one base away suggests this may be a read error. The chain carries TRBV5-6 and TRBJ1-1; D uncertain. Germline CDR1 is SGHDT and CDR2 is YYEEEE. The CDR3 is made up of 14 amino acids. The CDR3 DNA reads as TGTGCCAGCAGCTTATCGGGTGGGAACACTGAAGCTATCTTT. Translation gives CASSLSGGNTEAIF.

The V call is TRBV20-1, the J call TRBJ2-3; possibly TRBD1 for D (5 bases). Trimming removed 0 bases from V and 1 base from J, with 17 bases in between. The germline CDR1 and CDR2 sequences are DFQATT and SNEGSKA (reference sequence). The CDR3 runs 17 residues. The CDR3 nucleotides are TGCAGTGCTAGAGATTGGGTTTATGAAGGGGGCACAGATACGCAGTATTTT. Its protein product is CSARDWVYEGGTDTQYF.

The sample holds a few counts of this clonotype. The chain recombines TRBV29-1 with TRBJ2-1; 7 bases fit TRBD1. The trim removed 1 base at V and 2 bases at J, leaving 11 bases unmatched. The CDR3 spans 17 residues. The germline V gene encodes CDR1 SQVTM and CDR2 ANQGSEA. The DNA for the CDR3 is TGCAGCGTTGAAGGCGACCGGGACAGTGGCGCCTACAATGAGCAGTTCTTC. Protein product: CSVEGDRDSGAYNEQFF.

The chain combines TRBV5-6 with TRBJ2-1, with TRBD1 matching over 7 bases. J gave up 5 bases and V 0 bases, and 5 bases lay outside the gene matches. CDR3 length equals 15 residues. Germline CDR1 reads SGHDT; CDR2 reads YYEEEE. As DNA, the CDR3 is TGTGCCAGCAGCTTGGTACAGGGGCCAGACAATGAGCAGTTCTTC. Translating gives CASSLVQGPDNEQFF.

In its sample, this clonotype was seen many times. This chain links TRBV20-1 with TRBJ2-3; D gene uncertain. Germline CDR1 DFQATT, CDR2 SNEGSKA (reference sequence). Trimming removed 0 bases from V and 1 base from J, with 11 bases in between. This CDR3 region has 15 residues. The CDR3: CSARDFLSGTDTQYF. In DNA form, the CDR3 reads TGCAGTGCTAGAGATTTTCTGAGTGGCACAGATACGCAGTATTTT.

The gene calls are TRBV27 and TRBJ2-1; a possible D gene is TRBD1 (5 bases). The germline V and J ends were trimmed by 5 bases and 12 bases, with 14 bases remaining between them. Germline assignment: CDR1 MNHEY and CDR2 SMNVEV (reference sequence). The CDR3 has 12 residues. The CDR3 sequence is CASSALGAGQFF. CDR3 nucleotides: TGTGCCAGCAGTGCCCTTGGGGCAGGGCAGTTCTTC.